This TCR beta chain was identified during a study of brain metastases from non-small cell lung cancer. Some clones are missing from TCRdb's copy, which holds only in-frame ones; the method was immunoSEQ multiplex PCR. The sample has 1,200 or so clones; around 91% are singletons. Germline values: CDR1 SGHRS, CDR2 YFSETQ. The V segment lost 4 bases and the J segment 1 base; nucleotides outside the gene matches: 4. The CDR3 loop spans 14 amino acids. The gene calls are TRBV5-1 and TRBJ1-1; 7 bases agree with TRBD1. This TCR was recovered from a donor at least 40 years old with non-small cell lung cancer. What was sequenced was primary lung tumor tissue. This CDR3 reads CASSEGARNTEAFF. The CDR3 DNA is TGCGCCAGCAGCGAGGGGGCGCGGAACACTGAAGCTTTCTTT.